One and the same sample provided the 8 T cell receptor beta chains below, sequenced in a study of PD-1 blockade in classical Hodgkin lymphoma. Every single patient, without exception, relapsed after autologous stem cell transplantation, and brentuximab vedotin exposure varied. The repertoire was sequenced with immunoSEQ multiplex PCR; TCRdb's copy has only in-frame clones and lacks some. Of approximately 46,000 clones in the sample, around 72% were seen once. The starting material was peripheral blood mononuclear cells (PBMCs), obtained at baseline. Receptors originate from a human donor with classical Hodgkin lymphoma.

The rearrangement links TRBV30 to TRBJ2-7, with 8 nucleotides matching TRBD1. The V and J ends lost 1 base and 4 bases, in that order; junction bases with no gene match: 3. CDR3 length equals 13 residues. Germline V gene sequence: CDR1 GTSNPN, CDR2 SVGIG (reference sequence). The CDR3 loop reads CAWSGRQGYEQYF. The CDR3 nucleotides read TGTGCCTGGAGTGGTAGACAGGGGTACGAGCAGTACTTC.

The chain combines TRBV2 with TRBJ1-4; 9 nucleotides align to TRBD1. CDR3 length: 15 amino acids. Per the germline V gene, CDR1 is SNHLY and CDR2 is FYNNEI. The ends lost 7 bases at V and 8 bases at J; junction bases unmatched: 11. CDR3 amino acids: CASTEGGTGREKLFF. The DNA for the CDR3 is TGTGCCAGCACCGAAGGGGGGACAGGGCGAGAAAAACTGTTTTTT. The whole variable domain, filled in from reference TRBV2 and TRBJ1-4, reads EPEVTQTPSHQVTQMGQEVILRCVPISNHLYFYWYRQILGQKVEFLVSFYNNEISEKSEIFDDQFSVERPDGSNFTLKIRSTKLEDSAMYFCASTEGGTGREKLFFGSGTQLSVL.

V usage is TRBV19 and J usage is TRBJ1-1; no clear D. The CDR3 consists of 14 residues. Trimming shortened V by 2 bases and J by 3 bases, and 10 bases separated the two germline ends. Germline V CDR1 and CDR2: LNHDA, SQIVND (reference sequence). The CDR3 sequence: CASSILGFDTEAFF. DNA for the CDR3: TGTGCCAGTAGTATATTGGGTTTTGACACTGAAGCTTTCTTT.

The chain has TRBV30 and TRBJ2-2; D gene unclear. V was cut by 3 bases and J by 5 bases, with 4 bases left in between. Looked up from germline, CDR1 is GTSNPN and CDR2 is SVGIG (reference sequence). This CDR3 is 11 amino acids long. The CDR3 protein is CAWRETGELFF. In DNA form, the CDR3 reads TGTGCCTGGAGAGAGACCGGGGAGCTGTTTTTT.

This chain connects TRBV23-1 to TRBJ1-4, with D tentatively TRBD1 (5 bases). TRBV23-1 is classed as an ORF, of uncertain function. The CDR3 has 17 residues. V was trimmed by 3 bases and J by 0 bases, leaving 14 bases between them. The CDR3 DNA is TGCGCCAGCAGTCATCTTACCACGGGACCAACTAATGAAAAACTGTTTTTT. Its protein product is CASSHLTTGPTNEKLFF.

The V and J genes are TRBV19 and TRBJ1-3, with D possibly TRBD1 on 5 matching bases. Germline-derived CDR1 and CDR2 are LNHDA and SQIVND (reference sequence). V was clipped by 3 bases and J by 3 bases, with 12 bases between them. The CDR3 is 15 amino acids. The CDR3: CASSMGPGYGNTIYF. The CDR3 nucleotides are TGTGCCAGTAGTATGGGCCCAGGGTATGGAAACACCATATATTTT.

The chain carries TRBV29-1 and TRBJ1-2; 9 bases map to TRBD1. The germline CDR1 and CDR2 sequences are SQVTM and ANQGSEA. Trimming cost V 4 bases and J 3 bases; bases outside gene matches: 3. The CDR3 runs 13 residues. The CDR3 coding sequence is TGCAGCGTTGGGGGACAGGGATACTATGGCTACACCTTC. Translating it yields CSVGGQGYYGYTF. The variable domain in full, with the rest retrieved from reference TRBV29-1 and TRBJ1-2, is SAVISQKPSRDICQRGTSLTIQCQVDSQVTMMFWYRQQPGQSLTLIATANQGSEATYESGFVIDKFPISRPNLTFSTLTVSNMSPEDSSIYLCSVGGQGYYGYTFGSGTRLTVV.

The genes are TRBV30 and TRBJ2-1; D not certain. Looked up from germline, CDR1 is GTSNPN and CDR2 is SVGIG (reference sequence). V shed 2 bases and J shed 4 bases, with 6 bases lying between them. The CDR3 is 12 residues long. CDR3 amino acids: CAWSLGYNEQFF. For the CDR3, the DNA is TGTGCCTGGAGTCTGGGGTACAATGAGCAGTTCTTC.